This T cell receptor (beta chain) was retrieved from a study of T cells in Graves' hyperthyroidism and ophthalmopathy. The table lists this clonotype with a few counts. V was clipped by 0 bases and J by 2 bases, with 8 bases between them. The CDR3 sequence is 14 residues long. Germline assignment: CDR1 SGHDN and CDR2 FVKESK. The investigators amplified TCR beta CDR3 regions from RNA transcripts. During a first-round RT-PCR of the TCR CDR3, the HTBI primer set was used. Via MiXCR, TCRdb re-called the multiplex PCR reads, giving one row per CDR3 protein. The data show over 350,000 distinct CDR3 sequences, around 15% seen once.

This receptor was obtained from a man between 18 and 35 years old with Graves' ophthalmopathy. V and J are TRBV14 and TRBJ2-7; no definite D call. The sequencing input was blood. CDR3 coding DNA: TGTGCCAGCAGCCAAGATCGGGTCACCTACGAGCAGTACTTC. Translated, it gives CASSQDRVTYEQYF.